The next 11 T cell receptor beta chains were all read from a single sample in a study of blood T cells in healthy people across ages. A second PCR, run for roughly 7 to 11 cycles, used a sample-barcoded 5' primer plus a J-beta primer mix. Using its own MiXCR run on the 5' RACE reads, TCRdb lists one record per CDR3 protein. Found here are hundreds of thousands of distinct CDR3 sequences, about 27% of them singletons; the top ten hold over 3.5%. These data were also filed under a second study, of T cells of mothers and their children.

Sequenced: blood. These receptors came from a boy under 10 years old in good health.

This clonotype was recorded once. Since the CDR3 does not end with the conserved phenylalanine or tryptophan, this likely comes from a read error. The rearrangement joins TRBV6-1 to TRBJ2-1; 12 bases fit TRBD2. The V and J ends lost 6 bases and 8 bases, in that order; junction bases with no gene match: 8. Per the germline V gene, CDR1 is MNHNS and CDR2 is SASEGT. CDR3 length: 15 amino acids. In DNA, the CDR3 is TGTGCCAGCAGCAAAACTAGCGGGGGGTCGCATGAGCAGTTCCTC. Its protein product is CASSKTSGGSHEQFL.

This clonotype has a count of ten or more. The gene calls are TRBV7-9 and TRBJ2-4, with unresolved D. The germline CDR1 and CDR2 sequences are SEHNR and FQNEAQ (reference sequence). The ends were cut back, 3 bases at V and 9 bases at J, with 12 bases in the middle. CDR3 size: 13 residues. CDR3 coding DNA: TGTGCCAGCAGCTTTTATGACCGTTCCATTCAGTACTTC. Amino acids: CASSFYDRSIQYF.

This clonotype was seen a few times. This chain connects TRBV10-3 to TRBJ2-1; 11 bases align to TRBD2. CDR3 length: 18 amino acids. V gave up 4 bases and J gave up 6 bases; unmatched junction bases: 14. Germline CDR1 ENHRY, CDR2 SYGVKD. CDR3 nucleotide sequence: TGTGCCATCAGTGTAGGTCTAGCGGGGGGATCGCCCCTCAATGAGCAGTTCTTC. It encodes CAISVGLAGGSPLNEQFF.

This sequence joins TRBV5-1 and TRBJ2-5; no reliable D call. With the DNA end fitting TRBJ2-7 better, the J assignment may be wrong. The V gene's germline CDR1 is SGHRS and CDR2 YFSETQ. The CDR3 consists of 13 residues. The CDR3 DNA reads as TGCGCCAGCAGCTCCGGACCCGACTACGAGCAGTACTTC. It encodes CASSSGPDYEQYF.

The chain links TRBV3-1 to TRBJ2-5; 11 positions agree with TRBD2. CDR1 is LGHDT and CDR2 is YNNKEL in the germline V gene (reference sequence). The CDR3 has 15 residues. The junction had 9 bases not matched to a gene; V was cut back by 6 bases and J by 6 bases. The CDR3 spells CASSSLAGGGKTQYF. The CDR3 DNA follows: TGTGCCAGCAGTTCCTTAGCGGGAGGGGGAAAGACCCAGTACTTC.

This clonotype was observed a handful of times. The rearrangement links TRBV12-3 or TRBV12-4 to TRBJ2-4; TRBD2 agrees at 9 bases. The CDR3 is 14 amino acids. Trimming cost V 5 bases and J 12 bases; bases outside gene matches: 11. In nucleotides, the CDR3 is TGTGCCAGCAGTGCGCTAGCGGGAAGGGACACTCAGTACTTC. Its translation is CASSALAGRDTQYF.

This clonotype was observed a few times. For the CDR3, the DNA is TGTGCCAGCAGCGCCCTCCCGGGACAGGGAACTGGGGCCAACGTCCTGACTTTC. Amino acids: CASSALPGQGTGANVLTF. This rearrangement joins TRBV7-9 to TRBJ2-6, with 9 positions matching TRBD1. Trimming removed 5 bases from V and 2 bases from J; junction bases left unmatched: 10. This CDR3 has 18 residues. Germline CDR1 SEHNR, CDR2 FQNEAQ (reference sequence).

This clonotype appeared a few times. In nucleotides, the CDR3 is TGCAGCGTTGAGGAGGGGACTAGAGAGACCCAGTACTTC. Encoded protein: CSVEEGTRETQYF. This rearrangement joins TRBV29-1 to TRBJ2-5, with 8 bases identical to TRBD2. The CDR3 sequence is 13 residues long. V was pared by 3 bases and J by 4 bases, with 4 bases of the junction left unmatched. Germline CDR1 and CDR2: SQVTM and ANQGSEA.

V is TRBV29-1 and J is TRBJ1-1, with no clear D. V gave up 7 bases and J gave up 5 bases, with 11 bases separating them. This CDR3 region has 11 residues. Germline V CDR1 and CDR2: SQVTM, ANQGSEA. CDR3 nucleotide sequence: TGCAGCGCCGACGGCGGGACTGAAGCTTTCTTT. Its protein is CSADGGTEAFF.

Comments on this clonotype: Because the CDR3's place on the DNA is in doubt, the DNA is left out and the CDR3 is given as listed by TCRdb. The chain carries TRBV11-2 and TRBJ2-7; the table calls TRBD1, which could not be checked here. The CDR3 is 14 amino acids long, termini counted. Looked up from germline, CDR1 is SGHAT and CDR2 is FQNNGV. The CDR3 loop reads CASSFGPGPYEQYF.

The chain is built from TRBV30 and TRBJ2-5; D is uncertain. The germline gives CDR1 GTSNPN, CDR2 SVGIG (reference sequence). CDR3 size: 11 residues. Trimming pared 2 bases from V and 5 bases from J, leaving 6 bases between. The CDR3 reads CAWSNGETQYF. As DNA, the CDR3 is TGTGCCTGGAGTAACGGGGAGACCCAGTACTTC. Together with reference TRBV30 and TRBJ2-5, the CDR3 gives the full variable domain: SQTIHQWPATLVQPVGSPLSLECTVEGTSNPNLYWYRQAAGRGLQLLFYSVGIGQISSEVPQNLSASRPQDRQFILSSKKLLLSDSGFYLCAWSNGETQYFGPGTRLLVL.